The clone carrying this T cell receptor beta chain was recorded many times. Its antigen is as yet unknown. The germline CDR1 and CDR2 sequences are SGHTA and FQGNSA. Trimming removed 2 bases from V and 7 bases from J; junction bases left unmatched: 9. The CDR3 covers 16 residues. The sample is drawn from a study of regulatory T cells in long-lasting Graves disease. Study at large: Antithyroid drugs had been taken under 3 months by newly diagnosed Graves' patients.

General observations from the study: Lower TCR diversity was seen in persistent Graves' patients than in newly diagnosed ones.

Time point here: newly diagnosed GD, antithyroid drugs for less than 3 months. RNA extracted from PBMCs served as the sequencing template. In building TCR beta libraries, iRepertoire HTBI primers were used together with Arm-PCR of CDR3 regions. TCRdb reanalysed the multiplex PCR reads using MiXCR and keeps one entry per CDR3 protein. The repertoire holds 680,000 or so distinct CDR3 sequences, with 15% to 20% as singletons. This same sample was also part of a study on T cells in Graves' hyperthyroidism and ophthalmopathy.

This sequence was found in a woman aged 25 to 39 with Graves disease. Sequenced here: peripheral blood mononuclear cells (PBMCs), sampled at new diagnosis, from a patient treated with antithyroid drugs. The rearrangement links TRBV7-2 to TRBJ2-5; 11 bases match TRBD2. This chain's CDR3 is CASSLIGLAGRATQYF. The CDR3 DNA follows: TGTGCCAGCAGCTTAATCGGACTAGCGGGTAGGGCGACCCAGTACTTC.